The 25 T cell receptor beta chains below come from one sample, sequenced in a study of blood T cell repertoires in COVID-19. Profiling relied on immunoSEQ multiplex PCR, and the TCRdb table lists in-frame clones only, not all of them. The table shows approximately 470,000 clones, with 75% to 90% occurring only once. Sequenced material: peripheral blood. The receptors were sampled from a human donor in a cohort sampled during active COVID-19.

The chain joins TRBV4-1 to TRBJ2-7; 8 bases are a match to TRBD2. The CDR3 length is 16 residues. Looked up from germline, CDR1 is MGHRA and CDR2 is YSYEKL. Trimming at V came to 1 base and at J to 4 bases, leaving 9 bases not matched to a gene. The CDR3 coding sequence is TGCGCCAGCAGCCAAGGGCCCGCGACTAGCGCGTACGAGCAGTACTTC. Its protein product is CASSQGPATSAYEQYF.

CDR3 residues: CASSWSQGNPSLGTQYF. The CDR3 DNA reads as TGCGCCAGCAGCTGGAGTCAGGGCAATCCTTCCCTAGGGACGCAGTATTTT. V is TRBV5-1 and J is TRBJ2-3; the D gene is possibly TRBD1 (5 bases). The length of the CDR3 is 17 residues. V lost 3 bases and J 9 bases, leaving 26 bases between the germline ends. In germline, CDR1 is SGHRS, CDR2 YFSETQ.

As regards this clone: Other DNA sequences from this sample encode an identical CDR3 as well. The V gene is TRBV6-5, the J gene TRBJ1-4; the match to TRBD1 covers 9 bases. This CDR3 region has 14 residues. In germline, CDR1 is MNHEY, CDR2 SVGAGI. J gave up 7 bases and V 2 bases, and 2 bases lay outside the gene matches. CDR3 sequence (DNA): TGTGCCAGCAGTTACAGGGGACAGGGTGAAAAACTGTTTTTT. Translation gives CASSYRGQGEKLFF.

The CDR3 protein is CASSGTGNYGYTF. CDR3 nucleotide sequence: TGCGCCAGCAGTGGGACGGGGAACTATGGCTACACCTTC. V usage is TRBV10-2 and J usage is TRBJ1-2; D gene unclear. This CDR3 spans 13 amino acids. Germline loops: CDR1 WSHSY, CDR2 SAAADI. V was cut by 4 bases and J by 2 bases, with 8 bases left in between.

The V call is TRBV6-4, the J call TRBJ2-2; 11 bases map to TRBD2. The CDR3 sequence is 16 residues long. The germline gives CDR1 MRHNA, CDR2 SNTAGT. V trimming: 0 bases; J trimming: 4 bases; junction bases outside the gene matches: 1. Here the CDR3 reads CASSDSSGRATGELFF. The DNA of the CDR3 is TGTGCCAGCAGTGACTCTAGCGGGAGGGCCACCGGGGAGCTGTTTTTT.

The gene calls are TRBV28 and TRBJ2-7; 7 bases match TRBD2. The length of the CDR3 is 14 residues. Unmatched junction bases numbered 8, after V lost 5 bases and J lost 4 bases. Germline V CDR1 and CDR2: MDHEN, SYDVKM. The CDR3 loop reads CASSIRLAGYEQYF. The CDR3 nucleotides read TGTGCCAGCAGTATTCGACTAGCTGGGTACGAGCAGTACTTC.

The chain recombines TRBV15 with TRBJ1-1, with 10 bases lining up with TRBD1. The length of the CDR3 is 15 residues. Trimming cost V 3 bases and J 2 bases; bases outside gene matches: 3. CDR1 and CDR2 (germline): LNHNV, YYDKDF (reference sequence). For the CDR3, the DNA is TGTGCCACCAGCAGTTGGACAGGGGGTAACACTGAAGCTTTCTTT. This encodes CATSSWTGGNTEAFF.

The V call is TRBV7-9, the J call TRBJ2-5; TRBD1 aligns across 8 bases. V lost 3 bases and J lost 1; bases outside the gene matches: 1. Germline CDR1 is SEHNR and CDR2 is FQNEAQ (reference sequence). The CDR3 is made up of 14 amino acids. The CDR3 sequence is CASSFGQGQETQYF. In nucleotides, the CDR3 is TGTGCCAGCAGCTTTGGACAGGGCCAAGAGACCCAGTACTTC. Using reference TRBV7-9 and TRBJ2-5 for the parts outside the CDR3, the full variable domain is DTGVSQNPRHKITKRGQNVTFRCDPISEHNRLYWYRQTLGQGPEFLTYFQNEAQLEKSRLLSDRFSAERPKGSFSTLEIQRTEQGDSAMYLCASSFGQGQETQYFGPGTRLLVL.

The chain is built from TRBV7-2 and TRBJ1-5; the D gene is possibly TRBD1 (5 bases). The CDR3 is made up of 14 amino acids. CDR1 SGHTA and CDR2 FQGNSA come from the germline V gene. The ends were cut back, 5 bases at V and 4 bases at J, with 12 bases in the middle. The CDR3 nucleotides are TGTGCCAGCAGCCACGACAGCCTAAATCAGCCCCAGCATTTT. Translated: CASSHDSLNQPQHF.

This clone was found once. This chain uses TRBV4-1 with TRBJ2-2; the match to TRBD2 covers 8 bases. This CDR3 has 16 residues. CDR1 and CDR2 (germline): MGHRA, YSYEKL. Unmatched junction bases numbered 4, after V lost 4 bases and J lost 0 bases. Here the CDR3 reads CASSLLAEANTGELFF. The DNA for the CDR3 is TGCGCCAGCAGCCTACTAGCGGAGGCGAACACCGGGGAGCTGTTTTTT.

The DNA of the CDR3 is TGTGCCAGCAGTTTTGTGCAACGGAGGAATGAGCAGTTCTTC. Translated: CASSFVQRRNEQFF. V usage is TRBV27 and J usage is TRBJ2-1, with a weak D call TRBD2 (5 bases). With 3 bases removed from V and 7 bases from J, the gap between germline ends came to 13 bases. Germline assignment: CDR1 MNHEY and CDR2 SMNVEV (reference sequence). The CDR3 extends over 14 amino acids.

The chain joins TRBV9 to TRBJ2-1, with 9 bases matching TRBD2. Per germline, CDR1 SGDLS and CDR2 YYNGEE. There are 16 residues in the CDR3. V dropped 4 bases and J dropped 6; count of bases not matched to a gene: 11. CDR3 residues: CASSPRGTSTPNEQFF. CDR3 coding DNA: TGTGCCAGCAGCCCTAGGGGGACTAGCACCCCCAATGAGCAGTTCTTC.

This chain connects TRBV5-4 to TRBJ2-5; 12 nucleotides match TRBD2. Germline V lookup: CDR1 SGHNT, CDR2 YYREEE (reference sequence). The J segment lost 1 base and the V segment lost 4 bases, leaving 5 bases of the junction unmatched. The CDR3 is 16 residues long. The DNA of the CDR3 is TGTGCCAGCAGCCCCCGACTAGCGGGAGCCCAAGAGACCCAGTACTTC. The encoded protein is CASSPRLAGAQETQYF.

The genes are TRBV9 and TRBJ1-2, with a weak D call TRBD1 (5 bases). The CDR3 consists of 14 residues. V lost 0 bases and J lost 1, with 7 bases in between. Per the germline V gene, CDR1 is SGDLS and CDR2 is YYNGEE. The DNA for the CDR3 is TGTGCCAGCAGCGTAGGGGGCCTTAACTATGGCTACACCTTC. This encodes CASSVGGLNYGYTF.

The J gene is TRBJ1-2, the V gene TRBV11-2; 9 bases line up with TRBD1. There are 16 residues in the CDR3. Germline V lookup: CDR1 SGHAT, CDR2 FQNNGV. V lost 5 bases to trimming and J lost 1 base; unmatched junction nucleotides: 8. The CDR3 here is CASSQSDRGSNYGYTF. CDR3 sequence (DNA): TGTGCCAGCAGCCAATCGGACAGGGGAAGTAACTATGGCTACACCTTC.

V usage is TRBV15 and J usage is TRBJ2-3, with 14 bases matching TRBD2. V lost 5 bases and J lost 3; bases outside the gene matches: 13. The CDR3 is made up of 19 amino acids. CDR1 is LNHNV and CDR2 is YYDKDF in the germline V gene (reference sequence). CDR3 nucleotides: TGTGCCACCAGCGTGCGCGGGACTAGCGGGAGTCGGCCGACAGATACGCAGTATTTT. Amino acid sequence: CATSVRGTSGSRPTDTQYF.

The chain carries TRBV7-2 and TRBJ2-3; D gene uncertain. In germline, CDR1 is SGHTA, CDR2 FQGNSA. Deletions cut 0 bases from V and 4 bases from J, with 8 bases between. This CDR3 is built from 14 residues. The CDR3 sequence: CASSLATSADTQYF. CDR3 nucleotide sequence: TGTGCCAGCAGCTTAGCGACCAGCGCAGATACGCAGTATTTT.

The chain employs TRBV7-3 and TRBJ2-1; tentative D call: TRBD2 (5 bases). CDR1 is SGHTA and CDR2 is FQGTGA in the germline V gene. The CDR3 is made up of 15 amino acids. The ends were cut back, 2 bases at V and 3 bases at J, with 11 bases in the middle. CDR3 protein: CASSLQGGLYNEQFF. CDR3 coding DNA: TGTGCCAGCAGCTTACAAGGCGGACTCTACAATGAGCAGTTCTTC.

The chain uses TRBV10-1 and TRBJ1-2; TRBD1 aligns across 7 bases. This CDR3 is built from 12 residues. Trimming took 6 bases from V and 13 from J; bases not matched to a gene: 11. Germline CDR1 is WNHNN and CDR2 is SYGVQD (reference sequence). This chain's CDR3 is CASSHDGQDTTF. In DNA, the CDR3 is TGCGCCAGCAGCCACGATGGACAGGATACCACCTTC.

V gene TRBV27 combines with J gene TRBJ2-7, with D perhaps TRBD1 (5 bases). Germline V gene sequence: CDR1 MNHEY, CDR2 SMNVEV (reference sequence). V shed 1 base and J shed 4 bases, with 11 bases lying between them. The CDR3 has 14 amino acids. CDR3 in amino acids: CASSLWATDYEQYF. The CDR3 DNA follows: TGTGCCAGCAGTTTATGGGCGACAGATTACGAGCAGTACTTC.

This clone was seen a few times. Other DNA sequences in the same sample also yield this CDR3. This chain links TRBV7-3 with TRBJ2-7, with 14 bases that match TRBD2. V lost 2 bases, J lost 6 bases, and 0 bases stayed unmatched. CDR1 is SGHTA, CDR2 FQGTGA, per germline. The CDR3 has 14 amino acids. The CDR3 DNA reads as TGTGCCAGCAGCTTAGGGACTAGCGGGAGCGAGCAGTACTTC. This encodes CASSLGTSGSEQYF.

The chain employs TRBV13 and TRBJ2-3; TRBD1 is a possible D gene (6 bases). There are 12 residues in the CDR3. CDR1 PRHDT and CDR2 FYEKMQ come from the germline V gene (reference sequence). V lost 3 bases and J lost 5, with 6 bases in between. The CDR3 reads CASSLTGDTQYF. The CDR3 bases are TGTGCCAGCAGCTTGACAGGAGATACGCAGTATTTT.

This sequence joins TRBV5-8 and TRBJ2-1, with D perhaps matching TRBD1 (6 bases). CDR1 and CDR2 from the germline V gene are SGHTS and YDEGEE. CDR3 length: 16 amino acids. V lost 2 bases and J lost 6, with 18 bases in between. In DNA form, the CDR3 reads TGTGCCAGCAGCTTCGCACCGGGACAAAGGGTCAATGAGCAGTTCTTC. Protein product: CASSFAPGQRVNEQFF.

This clone was observed a few times. The chain employs TRBV19 and TRBJ2-7, with TRBD1 matching over 8 bases. The germline CDR1 and CDR2 sequences are LNHDA and SQIVND (reference sequence). This CDR3 region has 14 residues. V shed 10 bases and J 5 bases; nucleotides not matched to a gene: 13. The CDR3, as DNA: TGTGCCACAAAACCGGGACAGGCAACCCACGAGCAGTACTTC. Protein product: CATKPGQATHEQYF.

The rearrangement uses TRBV29-1 and TRBJ2-2, with 10 positions matching TRBD1. With V trimmed by 5 bases and J by 5 bases, 5 bases remained unmatched. From germline, CDR1 is SQVTM and CDR2 ANQGSEA. The CDR3 spans 14 residues. The CDR3 DNA is TGCAGCGTTACCCCGGGACAGGGGACCGGGGAGCTGTTTTTT. Its translation: CSVTPGQGTGELFF.